The clone carrying this T cell receptor (beta chain) turned up a few times. As yet, its antigen is unknown. TCRdb redid the calling of the RT-PCR reads with MiXCR, one entry per CDR3 protein. The sample contains around 520,000 distinct CDR3 sequences, about 25% of which appear only once. The data were taken from a study of response to subunit inactivated influenza vaccine. The junction had 7 bases not matched to a gene; V was cut back by 0 bases and J by 4 bases. The CDR3 runs to 16 residues. CDR1 is DFQATT and CDR2 is SNEGSKA in the germline V gene (reference sequence). Whole-study findings and limits: That few new T cells are recruited by each seasonal influenza vaccination was the authors' suggestion.

The specimen was CD4+ T cells sorted from PBMCs, collected around 5 days after vaccination. The receptor was derived from a man aged 45 to 65 who received an inactivated influenza vaccine. V is TRBV20-1 and J is TRBJ2-3; 10 bases match TRBD1. In nucleotides, the CDR3 is TGCAGTGCTAGAGACCCGGGACAGGGGAGGTCAGATACGCAGTATTTT. Translated, it gives CSARDPGQGRSDTQYF.